This TCR beta chain was identified in a study of blood T cell repertoires in COVID-19. The overall study: Researchers got acute and convalescent COVID-19 samples from the United States, Italy and Spain. Nucleic acid was either cDNA or gDNA, and it came from T cells, B-cell-depleted T cells, or PBMCs.

In the original workflow: Amplification of reference gene primers was used by the study to estimate nucleated cell counts. The repertoire was sequenced with immunoSEQ multiplex PCR; TCRdb's copy has only in-frame clones and lacks some. That table is the source of V, J and clone size, and D and trimming were worked out from the DNA. Here the sample spans tens of thousands of clones, approximately 90% being singletons. The sample taken for sequencing was peripheral blood. The sequence was obtained from a man over 45 with acute or convalescent COVID-19.

CDR3 DNA sequence: TGTGCCAGCAGTTTTGTCGGGAATGAGCAGTTCTTC. This translates into CASSFVGNEQFF. The chain couples TRBV12-3 or TRBV12-4 to TRBJ2-1; D not certain. The CDR3 runs to 12 residues. Trimming took 3 bases from V and 7 from J, leaving 7 bases between them.